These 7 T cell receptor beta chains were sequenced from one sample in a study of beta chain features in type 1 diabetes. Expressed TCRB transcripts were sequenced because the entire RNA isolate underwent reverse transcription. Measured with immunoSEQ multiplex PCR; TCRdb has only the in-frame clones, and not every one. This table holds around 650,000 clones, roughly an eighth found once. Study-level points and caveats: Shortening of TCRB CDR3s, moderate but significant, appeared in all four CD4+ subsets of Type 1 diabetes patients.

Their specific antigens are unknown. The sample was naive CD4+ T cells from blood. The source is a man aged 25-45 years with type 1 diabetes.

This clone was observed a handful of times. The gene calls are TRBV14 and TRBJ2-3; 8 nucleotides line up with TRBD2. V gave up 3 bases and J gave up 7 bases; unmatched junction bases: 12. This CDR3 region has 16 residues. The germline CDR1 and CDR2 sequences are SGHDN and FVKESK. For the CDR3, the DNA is TGTGCCAGCAGCCACCGGCTAGGCGGGGGGACTAATACGCAGTATTTT. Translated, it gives CASSHRLGGGTNTQYF.

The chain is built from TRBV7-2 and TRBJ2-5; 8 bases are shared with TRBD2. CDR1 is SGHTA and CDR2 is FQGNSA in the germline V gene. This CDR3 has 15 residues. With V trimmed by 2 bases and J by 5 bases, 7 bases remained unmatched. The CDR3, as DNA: TGTGCCAGCAGCTTATTAGGTGCTAGCGGGGAGACCCAGTACTTC. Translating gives CASSLLGASGETQYF. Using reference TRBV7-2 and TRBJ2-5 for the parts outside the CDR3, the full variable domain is GAGVSQSPSNKVTEKGKDVELRCDPISGHTALYWYRQSLGQGLEFLIYFQGNSAPDKSGLPSDRFSAERTGGSVSTLTIQRTQQEDSAVYLCASSLLGASGETQYFGPGTRLLVL.

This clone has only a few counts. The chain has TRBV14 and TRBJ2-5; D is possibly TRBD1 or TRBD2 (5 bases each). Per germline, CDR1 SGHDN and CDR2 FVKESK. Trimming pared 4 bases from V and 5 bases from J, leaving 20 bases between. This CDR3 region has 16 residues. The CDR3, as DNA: TGTGCCAGCAGCCTCACGAGGGGTGGATTTGGGGAGACCCAGTACTTC. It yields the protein CASSLTRGGFGETQYF.

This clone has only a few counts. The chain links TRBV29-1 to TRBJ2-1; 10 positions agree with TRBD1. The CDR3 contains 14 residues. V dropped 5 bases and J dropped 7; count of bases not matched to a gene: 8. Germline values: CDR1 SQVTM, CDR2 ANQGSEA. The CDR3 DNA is TGCAGCGTTCACCGACAGGGGGCTGGTAATGAGCAGTTCTTC. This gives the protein CSVHRQGAGNEQFF.

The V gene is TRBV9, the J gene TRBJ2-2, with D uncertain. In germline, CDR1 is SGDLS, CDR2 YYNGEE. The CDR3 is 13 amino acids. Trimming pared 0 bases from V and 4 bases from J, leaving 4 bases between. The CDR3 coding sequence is TGTGCCAGCAGCGTAGCACCCACCGGGGAGCTGTTTTTT. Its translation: CASSVAPTGELFF.

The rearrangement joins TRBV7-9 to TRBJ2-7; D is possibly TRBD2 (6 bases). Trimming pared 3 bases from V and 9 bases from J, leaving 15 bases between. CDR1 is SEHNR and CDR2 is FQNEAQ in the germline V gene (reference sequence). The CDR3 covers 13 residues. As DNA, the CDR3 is TGTGCCAGCAGCTTTGGGACCTCGGGAGTGCAGTACTTC. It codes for CASSFGTSGVQYF.

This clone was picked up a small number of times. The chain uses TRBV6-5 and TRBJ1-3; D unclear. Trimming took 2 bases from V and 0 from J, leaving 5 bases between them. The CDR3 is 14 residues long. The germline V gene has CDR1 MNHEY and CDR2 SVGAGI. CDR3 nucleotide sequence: TGTGCCAGCAGTTACCAGAGCTCTGGAAACACCATATATTTT. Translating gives CASSYQSSGNTIYF.